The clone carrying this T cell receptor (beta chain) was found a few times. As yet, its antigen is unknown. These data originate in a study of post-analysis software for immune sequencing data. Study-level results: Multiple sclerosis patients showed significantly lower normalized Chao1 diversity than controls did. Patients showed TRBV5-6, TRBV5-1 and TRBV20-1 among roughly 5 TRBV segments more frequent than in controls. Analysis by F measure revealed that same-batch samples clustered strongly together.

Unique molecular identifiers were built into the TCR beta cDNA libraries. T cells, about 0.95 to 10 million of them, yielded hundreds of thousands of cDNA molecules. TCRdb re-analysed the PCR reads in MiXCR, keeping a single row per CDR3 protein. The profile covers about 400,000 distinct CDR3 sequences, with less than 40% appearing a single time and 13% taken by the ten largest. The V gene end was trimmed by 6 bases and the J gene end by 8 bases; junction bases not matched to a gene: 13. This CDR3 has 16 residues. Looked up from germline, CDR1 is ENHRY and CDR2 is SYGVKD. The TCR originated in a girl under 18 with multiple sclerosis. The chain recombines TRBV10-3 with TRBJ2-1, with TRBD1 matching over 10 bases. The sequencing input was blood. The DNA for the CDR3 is TGTGCCATCAGCTTACCACCGGGACAGGGGTTCCATGAGCAGTTCTTC. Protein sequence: CAISLPPGQGFHEQFF.